Below are 23 T cell receptor beta chains sequenced from a single sample in a study of blood T cell repertoires in COVID-19. Sequenced by immunoSEQ multiplex PCR; TCRdb stores in-frame clones only, minus some. The sample lists around 70,000 clones; more than 80% were seen once. Sequenced input: peripheral blood. These receptor sequences come from a woman older than 75 with active or convalescent COVID-19.

In DNA form, the CDR3 reads TGTGCCAGCAGTTTGGGACAGGGCCCAGATACGCAGTATTTT. This gives the protein CASSLGQGPDTQYF. This chain joins TRBV28 and TRBJ2-3, with 9 nucleotides matching TRBD1. This CDR3 region has 14 residues. Germline V lookup: CDR1 MDHEN, CDR2 SYDVKM. The junction had 2 bases not matched to a gene; V was cut back by 3 bases and J by 4 bases.

The chain has TRBV19 and TRBJ2-4; weak D call: TRBD1 (6 bases). The germline V gene encodes CDR1 LNHDA and CDR2 SQIVND (reference sequence). V was trimmed by 0 bases and J by 0 bases, leaving 21 bases between them. This CDR3 contains 20 residues. The CDR3 DNA reads TGTGCCAGTAGTATAGACGACGGCAGGGGATCCGGTTTAGCCAAAAACATTCAGTACTTC. Protein sequence: CASSIDDGRGSGLAKNIQYF.

The chain carries TRBV7-8 and TRBJ2-7; no reliable D call. This CDR3 has 13 residues. The V gene's germline CDR1 is SGHVS and CDR2 FQNEAQ. V was shortened by 5 bases and J by 5 bases, with 13 bases between the two germline ends. The CDR3 region has the DNA TGTGCCAGCAGCCAATATATCTTCCACGAGCAGTACTTC. Protein sequence: CASSQYIFHEQYF. The variable domain in full, completed from reference TRBV7-8 and TRBJ2-7, reads GAGVSQSPRYKVAKRGQDVALRCDPISGHVSLFWYQQALGQGPEFLTYFQNEAQLDKSGLPSDRFFAERPEGSVSTLKIQRTQQEDSAVYLCASSQYIFHEQYFGPGTRLTVT.

The chain recombines TRBV27 with TRBJ2-4; TRBD2 aligns across 7 bases. The CDR3 is 14 residues long. CDR1 and CDR2 from the germline V gene are MNHEY and SMNVEV (reference sequence). After removal of 6 bases from V and 3 bases from J, the junction contained 5 bases not matched to a gene. In DNA form, the CDR3 reads TGTGCCAGCAGCGGAGCGGGATTCAAAAACATTCAGTACTTC. Protein: CASSGAGFKNIQYF.

This clone was picked up a small number of times. The genes are TRBV7-8 and TRBJ2-5, with unresolved D. The CDR3 runs to 14 residues. Trimming cost V 1 base and J 5 bases, with 11 bases left between them. Per germline, CDR1 SGHVS and CDR2 FQNEAQ. The CDR3 loop is CASSLGVVRETQYF. CDR3 sequence (DNA): TGTGCCAGCAGCTTAGGTGTGGTACGGGAGACCCAGTACTTC.

This clone was detected a few times. The CDR3 DNA is TGTGCCAGCAGCCAAATCCCGGCGGTACGAGACACTGAAGCTTTCTTT. It yields the protein CASSQIPAVRDTEAFF. The chain combines TRBV3-1 (or the pseudogene TRBV3-2) with TRBJ1-1; no firm D call. CDR1 is LGHDT, CDR2 YNNKEL, per germline (reference sequence). V dropped 2 bases and J dropped 3 bases, with 16 bases sitting between them. The CDR3 extends over 16 amino acids.

DNA of the CDR3: TGTGCCAGCAGTTTTCGGGAGGGAAGGGCGAACACCGGGGAGCTGTTTTTT. It translates to CASSFREGRANTGELFF. This chain links TRBV27 with TRBJ2-2; TRBD2 agrees at 8 bases. J lost 0 bases, V lost 3 bases, and 6 bases had no gene match. The CDR3 length is 17 residues. The germline gives CDR1 MNHEY, CDR2 SMNVEV (reference sequence).

The chain couples TRBV3-1 (or the pseudogene TRBV3-2) to TRBJ2-1, with TRBD1 matching 10 bases. This CDR3 region has 16 residues. V lost 4 bases to trimming and J lost 6 bases; unmatched junction nucleotides: 9. Germline values: CDR1 LGHDT, CDR2 YNNKEL (reference sequence). This CDR3 reads CASSPWDRGPSNEQFF. CDR3 nucleotide sequence: TGTGCCAGCAGCCCCTGGGACAGGGGCCCCTCCAATGAGCAGTTCTTC.

This rearrangement joins TRBV9 to TRBJ1-1; D gene uncertain. Germline V gene data show CDR1 as SGDLS and CDR2 as YYNGEE. The CDR3 is made up of 13 amino acids. Trimming stripped 0 bases from V and 8 bases from J, with 11 bases between. The CDR3 bases are TGTGCCAGCAGCGTAGGACCAGGTGACGAAGCTTTCTTT. Translated: CASSVGPGDEAFF.

This rearrangement joins TRBV12-3 or TRBV12-4 to TRBJ2-2; D perhaps matches TRBD2 (6 bases). The CDR3 covers 13 residues. The CDR3, as DNA: TGTGCAAGCGGGCAGACGAACACCGGGGAGCTGTTTTTT. Translated, it gives CASGQTNTGELFF.

The chain has TRBV5-5 and TRBJ2-7; D unresolved. The germline V gene encodes CDR1 SGHKS and CDR2 YYEKEE (reference sequence). There are 12 residues in the CDR3. V dropped 3 bases and J dropped 1 base, with 5 bases sitting between them. CDR3 nucleotide sequence: TGTGCCAGCAGCTCCGGGTCCTACGAGCAGTACTTC. The encoded protein is CASSSGSYEQYF. Drawing the rest from reference TRBV5-5 and TRBJ2-7, the complete variable domain is DAGVTQSPTHLIKTRGQQVTLRCSPISGHKSVSWYQQVLGQGPQFIFQYYEKEERGRGNFPDRFSARQFPNYSSELNVNALLLGDSALYLCASSSGSYEQYFGPGTRLTVT.

The CDR3 DNA sequence: TGTGCCAGCAGTTCTATGGGGGGTACAGTCGCGAACACCGGGGAGCTGTTTTTT. This encodes CASSSMGGTVANTGELFF. The chain combines TRBV6-2 or TRBV6-3 with TRBJ2-2, with D maybe TRBD2 (6 bases). The germline V gene encodes CDR1 MNHEY and CDR2 SVGEGT. There are 18 residues in the CDR3. V was shortened by 4 bases and J by 0 bases, with 18 bases between the two germline ends.

The gene calls are TRBV10-1 and TRBJ2-5; 8 positions agree with TRBD1. V lost 5 bases, J lost 4 bases, and 3 bases stayed unmatched. In germline, CDR1 is WNHNN, CDR2 SYGVQD (reference sequence). The CDR3 spans 13 residues. The CDR3 DNA reads TGCGCCAGCAGTTCCGACAGGGGAGAGACCCAGTACTTC. It codes for CASSSDRGETQYF.

The chain has TRBV6-5 and TRBJ2-6; the match to TRBD1 covers 7 bases. This CDR3 spans 16 amino acids. Germline V gene lookup returns CDR1 MNHEY and CDR2 SVGAGI. V trimming: 2 bases; J trimming: 2 bases; junction bases outside the gene matches: 3. Here the CDR3 DNA reads TGTGCCAGCAGTTACGAGGGGGCGCCTGGGGCCAACGTCCTGACTTTC. Its protein is CASSYEGAPGANVLTF.

There are a few counts of this clone. The chain employs TRBV27 and TRBJ1-1; the D is unclear. Germline CDR1 is MNHEY and CDR2 is SMNVEV (reference sequence). CDR3 length: 13 residues. The V end was cut by 6 bases, the J end by 0 bases, with 8 bases between. The CDR3 DNA reads as TGTGCCAGCAGCTCTCTCTTGAACACTGAAGCTTTCTTT. This gives the protein CASSSLLNTEAFF.

The sample holds a few counts of this clone. This chain joins TRBV6-4 and TRBJ2-2; D possibly corresponds to TRBD1 (6 bases). The CDR3 has 13 amino acids. Germline V CDR1 and CDR2: MRHNA, SNTAGT. V was pared by 8 bases and J by 3 bases, with 10 bases between. The CDR3 spells CASGRQDTGELFF. In DNA form, the CDR3 reads TGTGCCAGCGGAAGACAGGACACCGGGGAGCTGTTTTTT.

The CDR3, as DNA: TGTGGCACTCGGGGGAACTCCTACGAGCAGTACTTC. It translates to CGTRGNSYEQYF. This rearrangement joins TRBV28 to TRBJ2-7, with TRBD2 as a possible D gene (6 bases). This CDR3 spans 12 amino acids. Germline V CDR1 and CDR2: MDHEN, SYDVKM. Full variable domain (rest looked up from reference TRBV28 and TRBJ2-7): DVKVTQSSRYLVKRTGEKVFLECVQDMDHENMFWYRQDPGLGLRLIYFSYDVKMKEKGDIPEGYSVSREKKERFSLILESASTNQTSMYLCGTRGNSYEQYFGPGTRLTVT.

J is TRBJ1-3 and V is TRBV2, with a weak D call TRBD1 (5 bases). The CDR3 is made up of 15 amino acids. The V and J ends lost 6 bases and 0 bases respectively, with 12 bases between them. CDR1 and CDR2 from the germline V gene are SNHLY and FYNNEI. DNA for the CDR3: TGTGCCAGCAGCCAGGACAACCTCTCTGGAAACACCATATATTTT. Encoded protein: CASSQDNLSGNTIYF.

J is TRBJ2-1 and V is TRBV14; 15 positions match TRBD2. Germline loops: CDR1 SGHDN, CDR2 FVKESK. The CDR3 loop spans 14 amino acids. V shed 4 bases, J shed 15 bases, and the junction held 7 bases outside the gene matches. The CDR3 region is CASSRRTSGGVPFF. The DNA for the CDR3 is TGTGCCAGCAGCCGAAGGACTAGCGGGGGGGTACCGTTCTTC.

This chain uses TRBV6-1 with TRBJ1-2; weak D call: TRBD1 (5 bases). Per germline, CDR1 MNHNS and CDR2 SASEGT. The CDR3 is 14 residues long. V shed 5 bases and J shed 3 bases, with 13 bases lying between them. This CDR3 reads CASSFADSYYGYTF. DNA for the CDR3: TGTGCCAGCAGTTTCGCCGACAGTTACTATGGCTACACCTTC.

This clone has just one count. The chain couples TRBV11-2 to TRBJ2-7, with 11 bases fitting TRBD2. The V segment lost 2 bases and the J segment 0 bases; nucleotides outside the gene matches: 9. Germline V gene data show CDR1 as SGHAT and CDR2 as FQNNGV. The CDR3 has 18 residues. The CDR3 DNA follows: TGTGCCAGCAGCTTACGGCCTAGCGGGGGGCCCTTCTCCTACGAGCAGTACTTC. It translates to CASSLRPSGGPFSYEQYF.

V is TRBV5-1 and J is TRBJ2-5, with no clear D. Germline lookup yields CDR1 SGHRS and CDR2 YFSETQ. The CDR3 covers 13 residues. V shed 4 bases and J shed 3 bases, with 10 bases lying between them. The CDR3, as DNA: TGCGCCAGCAGCCTACAGTTAGAAGAGACCCAGTACTTC. It specifies CASSLQLEETQYF.

V usage is TRBV2 and J usage is TRBJ2-6, with D perhaps matching TRBD1 (6 bases). Germline-derived CDR1 and CDR2 are SNHLY and FYNNEI. The CDR3 has 14 residues. V lost 8 bases to trimming and J lost 4 bases, with 12 bases between them. CDR3 amino acids: CASGQGFGANVLTF. CDR3 bases: TGTGCCAGCGGTCAGGGGTTCGGGGCCAACGTCCTGACTTTC.